This record looks at one T cell receptor (beta chain) sequence and its context. The CDR3 consists of 13 residues. In germline, CDR1 is SGHTA, CDR2 FQGTGA. V lost 3 bases, J lost 2 bases, and 8 bases lay in between. The sample comes from a study of beta chain features in type 1 diabetes. Isolated RNA was reverse transcribed in full, so expressed TCRB transcripts were sequenced. Method: immunoSEQ multiplex PCR; TCRdb's copy keeps in-frame clones and lacks some. The sample lists about 930,000 clones; 17% were seen once. Sequences were obtained from naive CD4+ T cells from blood. The source is a woman between 18 and 29 years old in good health. The chain uses TRBV7-3 and TRBJ2-7; D unresolved. The CDR3 nucleotides read TGTGCCAGCAGCTTTCTAGGCACCTACGAGCAGTACTTC. It is translated as CASSFLGTYEQYF. Full variable domain (missing parts from reference TRBV7-3 and TRBJ2-7): GAGVSQTPSNKVTEKGKYVELRCDPISGHTALYWYRQSLGQGPEFLIYFQGTGAADDSGLPNDRFFAVRPEGSVSTLKIQRTERGDSAVYLCASSFLGTYEQYFGPGTRLTVT.